The entry below gives a single T cell receptor beta chain sequence along with its context. V gave up 1 base and J gave up 5 bases; unmatched junction bases: 9. This CDR3 spans 16 amino acids. From germline, CDR1 is SQVTM and CDR2 ANQGSEA. The data belong to a study of Graves' ophthalmopathy and Graves' hyperthyroidism. The TCR beta CDR3 regions underwent amplification from RNA transcripts. The first-round RT-PCR employed HTBI primers together with the Qiagen OneStep RT-PCR kit. A multiplex PCR was then performed as the second round. TCRdb passed the multiplex PCR reads through MiXCR, listing each CDR3 protein once. The table includes about 740,000 distinct CDR3 sequences, 40% detected once.

Sequencing was performed on peripheral blood. The receptor comes from an adult man with Graves' ophthalmopathy. This chain connects TRBV29-1 to TRBJ2-3, with TRBD2 identical over 10 bases. The CDR3 sequence: CSVEGGAGGLGDTQYF. The CDR3, as DNA: TGCAGCGTTGAAGGGGGAGCGGGGGGGCTTGGAGATACGCAGTATTTT.